A single T cell receptor (beta chain) is shown here with its context. Its antigen remains unidentified. Generated by immunoSEQ multiplex PCR, the TCRdb table keeps only in-frame clones and is missing some. Here the sample spans roughly 140,000 clones, 92% being singletons. Unmatched junction bases numbered 6, after V lost 6 bases and J lost 1 base. This CDR3 spans 14 amino acids. Germline assignment: CDR1 SQVTM and CDR2 ANQGSEA. The source of the sample is a study of CD4+ T cells in melanoma. General observations from the study: Diverse differentiation states were reported for melanoma neoantigen-specific CD4+ T cells. A reported correlation linked neoantigen-specific CD4+ T cells to CD8+, macrophage and B cell function.

The chain carries TRBV29-1 and TRBJ1-5, with 7 bases fitting TRBD1. The TCR sequence derives from a human donor with melanoma. The CDR3 sequence is CSVATGISNQPQHF. CDR3 DNA sequence: TGCAGCGTCGCGACAGGGATCAGCAATCAGCCCCAGCATTTT. The entire variable domain, with the rest obtained from reference TRBV29-1 and TRBJ1-5, is as follows: SAVISQKPSRDICQRGTSLTIQCQVDSQVTMMFWYRQQPGQSLTLIATANQGSEATYESGFVIDKFPISRPNLTFSTLTVSNMSPEDSSIYLCSVATGISNQPQHFGDGTRLSIL.